This T cell receptor beta chain was obtained from a study of blood T cell repertoires in COVID-19. The wider study: Acute and convalescent COVID-19 specimens originated in the United States, Italy and Spain. In each case, the material was cDNA or gDNA derived from T cells, B-cell-depleted T cells, or PBMCs.

The table came from immunoSEQ multiplex PCR; TCRdb's copy has only in-frame clones and leaves some out. The table lists 150,000 to 200,000 clones, around four fifths of them singletons. Participants classified as exposed had met a COVID-19 case within 2 weeks before study entry. The CDR3 sequence is 17 residues long. Germline-derived CDR1 and CDR2 are MNHEY and SMNVEV (reference sequence). The ends lost 6 bases at V and 4 bases at J; junction bases unmatched: 17. The chain has TRBV27 and TRBJ1-1; 7 bases agree with TRBD1. The sequence came from a man between 70 and 80 years old who had been exposed to COVID-19. Input material: PBMCs or T cells enriched from blood (not recorded which). The CDR3 sequence is CASSRTIEGQDTTEAFF. CDR3 DNA: TGTGCCAGCAGCCGCACCATTGAAGGACAGGACACCACTGAAGCTTTCTTT.